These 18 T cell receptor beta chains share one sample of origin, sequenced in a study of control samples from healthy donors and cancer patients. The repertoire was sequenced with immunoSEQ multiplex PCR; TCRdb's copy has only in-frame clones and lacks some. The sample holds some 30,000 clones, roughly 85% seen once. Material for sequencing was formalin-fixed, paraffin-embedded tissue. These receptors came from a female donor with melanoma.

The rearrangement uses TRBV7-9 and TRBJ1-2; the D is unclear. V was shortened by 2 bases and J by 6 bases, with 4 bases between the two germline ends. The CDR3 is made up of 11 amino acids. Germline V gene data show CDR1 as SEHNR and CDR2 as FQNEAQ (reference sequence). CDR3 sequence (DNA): TGTGCCAGCAGCTTACTGGATGGCTACACCTTC. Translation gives CASSLLDGYTF.

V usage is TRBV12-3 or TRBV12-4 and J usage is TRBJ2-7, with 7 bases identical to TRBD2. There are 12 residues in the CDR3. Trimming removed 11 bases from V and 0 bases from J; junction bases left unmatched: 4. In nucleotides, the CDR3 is TGTGCCTCCAGCGGGGTCTCCTACGAGCAGTACTTC. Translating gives CASSGVSYEQYF.

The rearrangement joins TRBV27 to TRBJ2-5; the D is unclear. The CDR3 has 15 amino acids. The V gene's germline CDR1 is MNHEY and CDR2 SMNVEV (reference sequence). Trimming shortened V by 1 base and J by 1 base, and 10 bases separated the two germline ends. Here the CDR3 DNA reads TGTGCCAGCAGTTTATGGTCGGGCGGCCAAGAGACCCAGTACTTC. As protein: CASSLWSGGQETQYF.

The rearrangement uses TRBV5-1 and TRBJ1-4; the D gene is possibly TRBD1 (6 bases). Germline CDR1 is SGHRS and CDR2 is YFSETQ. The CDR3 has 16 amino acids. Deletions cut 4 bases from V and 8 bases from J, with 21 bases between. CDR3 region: CASSATGQPSKEKLFF. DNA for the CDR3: TGCGCCAGCAGCGCCACAGGACAGCCGAGTAAGGAAAAACTGTTTTTT. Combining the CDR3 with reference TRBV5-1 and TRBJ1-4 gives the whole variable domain KAGVTQTPRYLIKTRGQQVTLSCSPISGHRSVSWYQQTPGQGLQFLFEYFSETQRNKGNFPGRFSGRQFSNSRSEMNVSTLELGDSALYLCASSATGQPSKEKLFFGSGTQLSVL.

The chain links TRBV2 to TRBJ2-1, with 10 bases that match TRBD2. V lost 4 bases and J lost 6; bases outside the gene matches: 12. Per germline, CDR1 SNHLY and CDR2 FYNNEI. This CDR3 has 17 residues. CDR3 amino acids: CASSVTAGGPQTNEQFF. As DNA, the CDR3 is TGTGCCAGCAGTGTTACAGCGGGAGGGCCCCAGACCAATGAGCAGTTCTTC.

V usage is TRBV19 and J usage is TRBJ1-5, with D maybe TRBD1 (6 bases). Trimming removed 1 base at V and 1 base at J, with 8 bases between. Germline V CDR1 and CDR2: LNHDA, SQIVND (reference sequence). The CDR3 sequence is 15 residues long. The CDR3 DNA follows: TGTGCCAGTAGTATAGTCAGGGGCAGCAATCAGCCCCAGCATTTT. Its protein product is CASSIVRGSNQPQHF. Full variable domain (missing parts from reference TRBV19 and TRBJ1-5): DGGITQSPKYLFRKEGQNVTLSCEQNLNHDAMYWYRQDPGQGLRLIYYSQIVNDFQKGDIAEGYSVSREKKESFPLTVTSAQKNPTAFYLCASSIVRGSNQPQHFGDGTRLSIL.

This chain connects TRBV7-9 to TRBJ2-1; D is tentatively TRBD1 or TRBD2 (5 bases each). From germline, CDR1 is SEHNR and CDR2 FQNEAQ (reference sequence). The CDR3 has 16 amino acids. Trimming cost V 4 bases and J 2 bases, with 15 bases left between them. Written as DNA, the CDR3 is TGTGCCAGCAGCTCAGTAAGGGACGCCGCCTACAATGAGCAGTTCTTC. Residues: CASSSVRDAAYNEQFF.

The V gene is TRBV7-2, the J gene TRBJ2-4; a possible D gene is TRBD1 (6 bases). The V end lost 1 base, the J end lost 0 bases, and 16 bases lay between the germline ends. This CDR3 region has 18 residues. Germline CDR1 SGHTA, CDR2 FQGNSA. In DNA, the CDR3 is TGTGCCAGCAGCTTAGGCCCCTTGACAGGCGCAGCCAAAAACATTCAGTACTTC. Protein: CASSLGPLTGAAKNIQYF.

CDR3: CAWSRRRTYRFGANVLTF. CDR3 DNA: TGTGCCTGGAGTCGCCGCCGAACTTACAGGTTTGGGGCCAACGTCCTGACTTTC. V is TRBV30 and J is TRBJ2-6; TRBD1 might be the D (5 bases). CDR1 is GTSNPN, CDR2 SVGIG, per germline (reference sequence). This CDR3 is built from 18 residues. Trimming shortened V by 2 bases and J by 3 bases, and 20 bases separated the two germline ends.

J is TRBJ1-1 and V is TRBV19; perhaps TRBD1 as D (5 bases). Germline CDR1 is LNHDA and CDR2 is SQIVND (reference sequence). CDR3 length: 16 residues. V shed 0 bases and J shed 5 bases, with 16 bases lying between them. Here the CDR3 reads CASSIEGVTGGTEAFF. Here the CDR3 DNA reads TGTGCCAGTAGTATAGAGGGGGTTACGGGGGGTACTGAAGCTTTCTTT. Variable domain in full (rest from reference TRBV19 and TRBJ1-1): DGGITQSPKYLFRKEGQNVTLSCEQNLNHDAMYWYRQDPGQGLRLIYYSQIVNDFQKGDIAEGYSVSREKKESFPLTVTSAQKNPTAFYLCASSIEGVTGGTEAFFGQGTRLTVV.

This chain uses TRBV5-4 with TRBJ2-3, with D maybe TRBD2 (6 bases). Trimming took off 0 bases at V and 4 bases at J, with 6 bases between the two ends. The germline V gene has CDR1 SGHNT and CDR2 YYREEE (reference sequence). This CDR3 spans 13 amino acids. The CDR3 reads CASSLGRADTQYF. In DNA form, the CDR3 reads TGTGCCAGCAGCTTGGGGAGGGCAGATACGCAGTATTTT.

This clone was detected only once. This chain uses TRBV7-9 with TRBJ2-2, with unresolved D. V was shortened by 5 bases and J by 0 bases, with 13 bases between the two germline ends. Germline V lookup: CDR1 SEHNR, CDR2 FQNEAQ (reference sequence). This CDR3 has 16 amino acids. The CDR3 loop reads CASSPGGGTNTGELFF. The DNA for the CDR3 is TGTGCCAGCAGCCCGGGCGGCGGAACGAACACCGGGGAGCTGTTTTTT.

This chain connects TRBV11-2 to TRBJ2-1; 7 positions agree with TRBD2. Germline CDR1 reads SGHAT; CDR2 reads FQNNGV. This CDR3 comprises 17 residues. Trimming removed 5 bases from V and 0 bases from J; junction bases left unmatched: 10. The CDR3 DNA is TGTGCCAGCAGCCCCTCCTGGGAGGGTTACTCCTACAATGAGCAGTTCTTC. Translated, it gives CASSPSWEGYSYNEQFF. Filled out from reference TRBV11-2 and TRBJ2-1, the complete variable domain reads EAGVAQSPRYKIIEKRQSVAFWCNPISGHATLYWYQQILGQGPKLLIQFQNNGVVDDSQLPKDRFSAERLKGVDSTLKIQPAKLEDSAVYLCASSPSWEGYSYNEQFFGPGTRLTVL.

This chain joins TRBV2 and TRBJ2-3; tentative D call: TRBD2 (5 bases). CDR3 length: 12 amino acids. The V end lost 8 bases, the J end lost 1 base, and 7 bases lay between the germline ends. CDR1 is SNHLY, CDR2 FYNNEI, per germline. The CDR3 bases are TGTGCCAGCGAGGGTGGCACAGATACGCAGTATTTT. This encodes CASEGGTDTQYF.

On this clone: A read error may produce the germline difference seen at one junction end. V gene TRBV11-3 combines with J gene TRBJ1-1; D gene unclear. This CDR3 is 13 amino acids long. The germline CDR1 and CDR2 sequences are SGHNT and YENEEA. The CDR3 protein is CANSSSQDGMAFF. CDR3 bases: TGTGCCAACAGCTCGTCGCAGGACGGGATGGCTTTCTTT.

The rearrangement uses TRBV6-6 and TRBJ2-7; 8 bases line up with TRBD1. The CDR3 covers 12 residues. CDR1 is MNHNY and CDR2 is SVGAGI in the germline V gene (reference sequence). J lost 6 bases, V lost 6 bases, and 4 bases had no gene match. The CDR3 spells CASSITGGEQYF. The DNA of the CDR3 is TGTGCCAGCAGCATCACAGGGGGCGAGCAGTACTTC.

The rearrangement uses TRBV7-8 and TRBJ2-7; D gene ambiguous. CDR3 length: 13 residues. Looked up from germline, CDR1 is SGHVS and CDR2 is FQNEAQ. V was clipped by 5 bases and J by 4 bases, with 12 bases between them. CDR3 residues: CASSQDGVYEQYF. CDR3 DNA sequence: TGTGCCAGCAGCCAAGACGGCGTATACGAGCAGTACTTC.

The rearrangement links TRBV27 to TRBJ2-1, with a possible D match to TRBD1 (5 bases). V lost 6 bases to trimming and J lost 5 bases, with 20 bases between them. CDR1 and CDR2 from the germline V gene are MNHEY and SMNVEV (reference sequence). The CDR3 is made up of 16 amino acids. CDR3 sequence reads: CASRGPLVLGHNEQFF. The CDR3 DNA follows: TGTGCCAGCAGGGGGCCCCTAGTCCTAGGCCACAATGAGCAGTTCTTC.